This TCR beta chain was recovered during a study of blood T cell repertoires in COVID-19. Study-wide context: Both acute and convalescent COVID-19 samples were obtained from the United States, Italy and Spain. From T cells, B-cell-depleted T cells, or PBMCs came the material, which was cDNA or gDNA.

Original processing notes: Estimated nucleated cell counts came from reference gene primer amplification. Sequencing used immunoSEQ multiplex PCR; TCRdb keeps in-frame clones, though not all of them. From that table come the V and J calls and clone size; the DNA was used to work out D and trimming. The sample lists under 300,000 clones, roughly 80% occurring once. The CDR3 has 14 amino acids. The V end was cut by 4 bases, the J end by 0 bases, with 12 bases between. Germline CDR1 GTSNPN, CDR2 SVGIG (reference sequence). The chain links TRBV30 to TRBJ1-1; D not resolved. Sequenced material: peripheral blood. The sequence was obtained from a woman between 18 and 30 years old with acute or convalescent COVID-19. The DNA for the CDR3 is TGTGCCTGGAATTTTGGAGCCCTGAACACTGAAGCTTTCTTT. Residues: CAWNFGALNTEAFF.